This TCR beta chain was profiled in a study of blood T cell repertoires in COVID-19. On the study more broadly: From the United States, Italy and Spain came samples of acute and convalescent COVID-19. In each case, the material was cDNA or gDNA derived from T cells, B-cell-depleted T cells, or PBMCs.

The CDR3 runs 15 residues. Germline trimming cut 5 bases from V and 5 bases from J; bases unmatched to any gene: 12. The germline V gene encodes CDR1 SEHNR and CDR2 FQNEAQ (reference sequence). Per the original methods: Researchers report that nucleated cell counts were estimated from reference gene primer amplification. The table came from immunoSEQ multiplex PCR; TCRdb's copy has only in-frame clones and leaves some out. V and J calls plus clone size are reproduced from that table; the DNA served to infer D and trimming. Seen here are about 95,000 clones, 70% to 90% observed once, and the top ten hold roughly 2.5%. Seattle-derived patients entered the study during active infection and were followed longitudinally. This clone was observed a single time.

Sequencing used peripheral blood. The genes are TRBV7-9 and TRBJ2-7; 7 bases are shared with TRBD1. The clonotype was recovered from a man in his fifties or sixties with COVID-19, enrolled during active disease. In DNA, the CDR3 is TGTGCCAGCAGCCTACCGGAGGACAGGTTCGACGAGCAGTACTTC. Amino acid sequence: CASSLPEDRFDEQYF. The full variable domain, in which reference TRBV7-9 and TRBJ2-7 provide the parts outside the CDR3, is DTGVSQNPRHKITKRGQNVTFRCDPISEHNRLYWYRQTLGQGPEFLTYFQNEAQLEKSRLLSDRFSAERPKGSFSTLEIQRTEQGDSAMYLCASSLPEDRFDEQYFGPGTRLTVT.